Below are 10 T cell receptor beta chains sequenced from a single sample in a study of tissue T cells after allogeneic stem cell transplantation. Libraries were prepared by immunoSEQ multiplex PCR; TCRdb keeps only in-frame clonotypes and omits some of them. This sample yields 26,000 or so clones, of which about 90% are seen a single time; 2% to 2.5% belongs to the top ten. The material was blood, obtained before transplantation. The origin of the receptors is a male donor at least 60 years old who later had graft-versus-host disease after an allogeneic stem cell transplant.

This sequence joins TRBV7-2 and TRBJ1-5; D unclear. This CDR3 region has 13 residues. Trimming pared 1 base from V and 3 bases from J, leaving 4 bases between. Germline loops: CDR1 SGHTA, CDR2 FQGNSA. Written as DNA, the CDR3 is TGTGCCAGCAGCTTAGGAATCAATCAGCCCCAGCATTTT. This codes for CASSLGINQPQHF.

The gene calls are TRBV19 and TRBJ1-2; D remains ambiguous. The CDR3 totals 14 residues. Germline V lookup: CDR1 LNHDA, CDR2 SQIVND (reference sequence). Trimming removed 1 base from V and 2 bases from J, with 8 bases in between. CDR3 nucleotides: TGTGCCAGTAGTATAGGGGAGTCAAACTATGGCTACACCTTC. It encodes CASSIGESNYGYTF.

V usage is TRBV5-1 and J usage is TRBJ1-2; unclear D gene. The CDR3 extends over 14 amino acids. Germline V gene data show CDR1 as SGHRS and CDR2 as YFSETQ. Between the trimmed V and J ends, which lost 1 base and 4 bases, there was a span of 11 bases. The DNA of the CDR3 is TGCGCCAGCAGCTTGAGTACAGTGTCCTATGGCTACACCTTC. Its translation: CASSLSTVSYGYTF.

This chain joins TRBV6-6 and TRBJ1-4; D unresolved. The CDR3 is 13 amino acids. V was trimmed by 4 bases and J by 8 bases, leaving 11 bases between them. Germline CDR1 reads MNHNY; CDR2 reads SVGAGI (reference sequence). CDR3 nucleotide sequence: TGTGCCAGCAGTTTAGGAGGGAGGGAAAAACTGTTTTTT. Translation: CASSLGGREKLFF.

In this sample, this clone turned up once. The chain combines TRBV6-4 with TRBJ1-2; TRBD1 agrees at 7 bases. The ends lost 2 bases at V and 8 bases at J; junction bases unmatched: 5. Germline V lookup: CDR1 MRHNA, CDR2 SNTAGT. This CDR3 spans 13 amino acids. This CDR3 reads CASSDQGVGGYTF. In DNA, the CDR3 is TGTGCCAGCAGTGACCAGGGGGTTGGAGGCTACACCTTC.

This chain links TRBV7-2 with TRBJ2-3; 7 bases map to TRBD2. Germline V gene sequence: CDR1 SGHTA, CDR2 FQGNSA. After removal of 6 bases from V and 0 bases from J, the junction contained 6 bases not matched to a gene. The CDR3 runs to 15 residues. This chain's CDR3 is CASRMTSRSTDTQYF. CDR3 nucleotide sequence: TGTGCCAGCAGAATGACTAGCCGAAGCACAGATACGCAGTATTTT.

The genes are TRBV6-5 and TRBJ2-7; TRBD2 might be the D (6 bases). With 5 bases removed from V and 2 bases from J, the gap between germline ends came to 13 bases. The germline gives CDR1 MNHEY, CDR2 SVGAGI. The CDR3 has 14 residues. CDR3 in amino acids: CASSHSAGPYEQYF. CDR3 nucleotide sequence: TGTGCCAGCAGTCATAGCGCGGGGCCCTACGAGCAGTACTTC.

The rearrangement joins TRBV15 to TRBJ1-2; unclear D gene. CDR3 size: 15 residues. Germline CDR1 LNHNV, CDR2 YYDKDF (reference sequence). V was pared by 1 base and J by 4 bases, with 13 bases between. CDR3 coding DNA: TGTGCCACCAGCAGAGGGAAAGGCGGCGGCTATGGCTACACCTTC. This translates into CATSRGKGGGYGYTF.

V usage is TRBV6-6 and J usage is TRBJ1-3; D call uncertain. From germline, CDR1 is MNHNY and CDR2 SVGAGI (reference sequence). This CDR3 is 11 amino acids long. V lost 7 bases, J lost 7 bases, and 8 bases lay in between. CDR3 residues: CASTYGNTIYF. The CDR3 bases are TGTGCCAGCACCTACGGCAACACCATATATTTT.

The chain joins TRBV3-1 (or the pseudogene TRBV3-2) to TRBJ1-3; perhaps TRBD1 as D (5 bases). This CDR3 has 17 residues. Trimming stripped 1 base from V and 2 bases from J, with 15 bases between. Germline values: CDR1 LGHDT, CDR2 YNNKEL (reference sequence). CDR3 sequence: CASSQGSGGSPGNTIYF. In DNA, the CDR3 is TGTGCCAGCAGCCAAGGTTCCGGGGGGTCTCCTGGAAACACCATATATTTT.